Shown below are 16 T cell receptor beta chains from a single sample sequenced in a study of blood T cell repertoires in COVID-19 (TCRdb year 2020). The library came from the immunoSEQ multiplex PCR assay. TCRdb retrieved this table from immuneACCESS and kept in-frame rearrangements only. Not all clones are present; in checked studies, unresolved V genes account for under half, and no reason is known for the remainder. The sample table contains about 120,000 clones; only one count was recorded for approximately 90% of them. The ten largest clones represent over 7% of the sample. Sequenced sample: peripheral blood. Every receptor here comes from a human donor in a cohort sampled during active COVID-19.

CDR3 amino acids: CASSEICEQYF. CDR3 DNA: TGTGCCAGCAGCGAGATCTGCGAGCAGTACTTC. The J gene is TRBJ2-7, the V gene TRBV21-1; the D call of TRBD2 is as the table states it, not checked on the DNA. TRBV21-1 is tagged as a pseudogene. This CDR3 contains 11 residues.

The chain couples TRBV27 to TRBJ2-1; TRBD2 might be the D (6 bases). CDR1 and CDR2 (germline): MNHEY, SMNVEV (reference sequence). The V and J ends lost 2 bases and 10 bases respectively, with 18 bases between them. The length of the CDR3 is 15 residues. Here the CDR3 DNA reads TGTGCCAGCAGTTTAAGATTCGGCGGAGGGAGGGAGCAGTTCTTC. It translates to CASSLRFGGGREQFF.

The chain couples TRBV15 to TRBJ1-3; D not certain. The CDR3 is 17 residues long. V dropped 0 bases and J dropped 0 bases, with 12 bases sitting between them. Germline CDR1 LNHNV, CDR2 YYDKDF (reference sequence). CDR3 nucleotide sequence: TGTGCCACCAGCAGAGAAGGTAGAGGCGTCTCTGGAAACACCATATATTTT. It yields the protein CATSREGRGVSGNTIYF.

V is TRBV7-9 and J is TRBJ1-2; D may be TRBD1 (6 bases). Germline CDR1 is SEHNR and CDR2 is FQNEAQ (reference sequence). Trimming cost V 7 bases and J 2 bases, with 14 bases left between them. The CDR3 is 14 residues long. The CDR3 is CASNKDRTNYGYTF. The CDR3 DNA follows: TGTGCCAGCAACAAAGACAGGACAAACTATGGCTACACCTTC.

This sequence joins TRBV7-9 and TRBJ1-5, with D possibly being TRBD1 (5 bases). CDR1 and CDR2 (germline): SEHNR, FQNEAQ (reference sequence). The CDR3 has 14 amino acids. The V end lost 5 bases, the J end lost 4 bases, and 12 bases lay between the germline ends. CDR3 residues: CASSRLGPNQPQHF. CDR3 nucleotides: TGTGCCAGCAGCCGCCTGGGGCCGAATCAGCCCCAGCATTTT.

This clone was counted once. The chain joins TRBV5-1 to TRBJ1-2; D is ambiguous. This CDR3 has 17 residues. Germline V CDR1 and CDR2: SGHRS, YFSETQ. Trimming removed 0 bases at V and 2 bases at J, with 17 bases between. The CDR3 is CASSLVAGTTQNYGYTF. As DNA, the CDR3 is TGCGCCAGCAGCTTGGTGGCCGGAACTACACAAAACTATGGCTACACCTTC.

This clone was observed once. The V and J genes are TRBV27 and TRBJ1-5, with 10 positions matching TRBD1. CDR1 is MNHEY, CDR2 SMNVEV, per germline (reference sequence). V was clipped by 6 bases and J by 6 bases; unmatched bases: 8. The CDR3 has 15 amino acids. The CDR3 nucleotides are TGTGCCAGCAGCCCGGACAGGGGGATAGGTCAGCCCCAGCATTTT. It specifies CASSPDRGIGQPQHF.

In DNA, the CDR3 is TGCAGCGTTGAAGATCGGGAGGGAACCCGGGAGACCCAGTACTTC. Its protein product is CSVEDREGTRETQYF. The chain is built from TRBV29-1 and TRBJ2-5, with 8 nucleotides matching TRBD2. The CDR3 sequence is 15 residues long. In germline, CDR1 is SQVTM, CDR2 ANQGSEA. V lost 0 bases, J lost 5 bases, and 8 bases stayed unmatched.

The gene calls are TRBV19 and TRBJ2-5; TRBD1 matches at 11 bases. Germline V gene data show CDR1 as LNHDA and CDR2 as SQIVND (reference sequence). The CDR3 has 15 residues. V shed 5 bases, J shed 7 bases, and the junction held 9 bases outside the gene matches. The CDR3 bases are TGTGCCAGTAGTTTCGGACAGGGGGCCCAGGGGACCCAGTACTTC. It yields the protein CASSFGQGAQGTQYF.

V and J are TRBV2 and TRBJ1-1; TRBD1 matches at 8 bases. This CDR3 is built from 15 residues. The germline CDR1 and CDR2 sequences are SNHLY and FYNNEI. The V gene end was trimmed by 6 bases and the J gene end by 1 base; junction bases not matched to a gene: 7. CDR3: CASRLHDRGNTEAFF. The CDR3 coding sequence is TGTGCCAGCAGGCTCCACGACAGGGGGAACACTGAAGCTTTCTTT.

The chain joins TRBV12-3 or TRBV12-4 to TRBJ2-7; the D gene is possibly TRBD2 (7 bases). Trimming pared 6 bases from V and 7 bases from J, leaving 13 bases between. The CDR3 sequence is 12 residues long. The CDR3 DNA is TGTGCCAGCAGCCCCGGGGGGCGAGAGCAGTACTTC. Its translation: CASSPGGREQYF.

The rearrangement uses TRBV5-4 and TRBJ2-7; 8 positions match TRBD2. CDR1 and CDR2 (germline): SGHNT, YYREEE (reference sequence). V dropped 0 bases and J dropped 2; count of bases not matched to a gene: 7. This CDR3 has 16 residues. For the CDR3, the DNA is TGTGCCAGCAGCTTGGAGGCGGGCGGGAGGCCCTACGAGCAGTACTTC. Amino acids: CASSLEAGGRPYEQYF.

This chain uses TRBV7-9 with TRBJ2-2, with a tentative D call TRBD2 (6 bases). Trimming took off 3 bases at V and 4 bases at J, with 24 bases between the two ends. Germline V lookup: CDR1 SEHNR, CDR2 FQNEAQ (reference sequence). The CDR3 length is 19 residues. CDR3 region: CASSFLGGDLQRPTGELFF. CDR3 nucleotide sequence: TGTGCCAGCAGCTTCCTAGGAGGGGACTTACAGCGACCCACCGGGGAGCTGTTTTTT.

J is TRBJ2-1 and V is TRBV12-3 or TRBV12-4; 7 bases are a match to TRBD2. V lost 5 bases to trimming and J lost 10 bases; unmatched junction nucleotides: 8. This CDR3 is 13 amino acids long. The CDR3 DNA follows: TGTGCCAGCAGTCAGGGACTAAGGGACGAGCAGTTCTTC. Residues: CASSQGLRDEQFF.

The V and J genes are TRBV28 and TRBJ2-7, with 15 nucleotides matching TRBD2. Unmatched junction bases numbered 11, after V lost 8 bases and J lost 3 bases. The germline V gene has CDR1 MDHEN and CDR2 SYDVKM. CDR3 length equals 17 residues. The CDR3 DNA sequence: TGTGCCAGCGGGGGCGGACTAGCGGGAGGGTTGGGCTACGAGCAGTACTTC. This translates into CASGGGLAGGLGYEQYF. Filled out from reference TRBV28 and TRBJ2-7, the complete variable domain reads DVKVTQSSRYLVKRTGEKVFLECVQDMDHENMFWYRQDPGLGLRLIYFSYDVKMKEKGDIPEGYSVSREKKERFSLILESASTNQTSMYLCASGGGLAGGLGYEQYFGPGTRLTVT.

This clone has just a few counts. The chain uses TRBV24-1 and TRBJ1-3; D gene ambiguous. This CDR3 has 15 residues. Germline CDR1 and CDR2: KGHDR and SFDVKD. CDR3 sequence: CAPSEETNSGNTIYF. CDR3 sequence (DNA): TGTGCACCGTCAGAGGAAACGAACTCTGGAAACACCATATATTTT.